The 9 T cell receptor beta chains below were found in one sample sequenced in a study of shared clonotypes between healthy human individuals. Profiled with immunoSEQ multiplex PCR; TCRdb holds only in-frame clones, not every one. The sample lists approximately 980,000 clones; roughly 72% were seen once. The sequenced sample consisted of memory CD4+ T cells sorted from blood. The subset here: CD45RA-negative fraction. These receptor sequences come from a man in his late teens or twenties in good health.

The chain carries TRBV27 and TRBJ2-2; D not resolved. Trimming took off 4 bases at V and 0 bases at J, with 6 bases between the two ends. CDR1 MNHEY and CDR2 SMNVEV come from the germline V gene (reference sequence). This CDR3 has 14 residues. In DNA, the CDR3 is TGTGCCAGCAGTTCTGCAGCGAACACCGGGGAGCTGTTTTTT. Residues: CASSSAANTGELFF.

This clone occurred once. V usage is TRBV30 and J usage is TRBJ2-2; D may be TRBD2 (6 bases). Germline loops: CDR1 GTSNPN, CDR2 SVGIG (reference sequence). This CDR3 is 14 amino acids long. The CDR3 coding sequence is TGTGCTGCCCGTCAGCGGGTCTTTCCCGGGGAGCTGTTTTTT. Its translation: CAARQRVFPGELFF.

This clone was counted ten times or more. The rearrangement links TRBV30 to TRBJ2-3; TRBD1 matches 7 bases. The CDR3 covers 13 residues. The germline CDR1 and CDR2 sequences are GTSNPN and SVGIG (reference sequence). V lost 5 bases, J lost 2 bases, and 4 bases stayed unmatched. In DNA, the CDR3 is TGTGCCTGGGACAGGGAAGCCACAGATACGCAGTATTTT. Its protein product is CAWDREATDTQYF.

This chain joins TRBV6-1 and TRBJ2-1; a weak D match, TRBD2 (6 bases). Trimming stripped 0 bases from V and 2 bases from J, with 8 bases between. Germline assignment: CDR1 MNHNS and CDR2 SASEGT. CDR3 length: 15 residues. The CDR3 here is CASSEAPGAYNEQFF. CDR3 sequence (DNA): TGTGCCAGCAGTGAAGCCCCGGGAGCCTACAATGAGCAGTTCTTC.

This clone appeared a few times. The chain combines TRBV2 with TRBJ1-4, with 8 nucleotides matching TRBD1. The CDR3 contains 13 residues. After removal of 7 bases from V and 8 bases from J, the junction contained 6 bases not matched to a gene. Germline V gene data show CDR1 as SNHLY and CDR2 as FYNNEI. The CDR3 loop reads CASTQGVREKLFF. The CDR3 coding sequence is TGTGCCAGCACACAGGGGGTGAGGGAAAAACTGTTTTTT.

The rearrangement links TRBV27 to TRBJ1-6; no firm D call. The V gene lost 1 base and the J gene lost 7 bases, with 8 bases spanning the gap. Looked up from germline, CDR1 is MNHEY and CDR2 is SMNVEV (reference sequence). CDR3 size: 14 residues. CDR3 sequence: CASSLWGVNSPLHF. The CDR3 region has the DNA TGTGCCAGCAGTTTATGGGGAGTGAATTCACCCCTCCACTTT.

A remark on this clone: Other DNA sequences in this sample translate to the same CDR3. The gene calls are TRBV5-1 and TRBJ2-5, with 8 bases that match TRBD2. V was pared by 5 bases and J by 5 bases, with 8 bases of the junction left unmatched. CDR3 length: 14 residues. Per germline, CDR1 SGHRS and CDR2 YFSETQ. DNA of the CDR3: TGCGCCAGCAGACTTGGACTAGCCGGGGAGACCCAGTACTTC. It translates to CASRLGLAGETQYF.

Notes on this clone: Other nucleotide sequences in the sample specify the same CDR3. The J gene is TRBJ2-3, the V gene TRBV9; 7 positions match TRBD2. The germline gives CDR1 SGDLS, CDR2 YYNGEE. The CDR3 spans 14 residues. The J segment lost 3 bases and the V segment lost 0 bases, leaving 1 base of the junction unmatched. The CDR3: CASSVAGRTDTQYF. The CDR3 region has the DNA TGTGCCAGCAGCGTAGCCGGGAGGACAGATACGCAGTATTTT.

This clone has a handful of counts. This chain joins TRBV19 and TRBJ1-5; D is undetermined. Trimming took off 4 bases at V and 6 bases at J, with 16 bases between the two ends. The germline V gene has CDR1 LNHDA and CDR2 SQIVND (reference sequence). The CDR3 runs 15 residues. Here the CDR3 DNA reads TGTGCCAGTAGTAGCCTCAAGGGCGGCAGTCAGCCCCAGCATTTT. Encoded protein: CASSSLKGGSQPQHF. Full variable domain (missing parts from reference TRBV19 and TRBJ1-5): DGGITQSPKYLFRKEGQNVTLSCEQNLNHDAMYWYRQDPGQGLRLIYYSQIVNDFQKGDIAEGYSVSREKKESFPLTVTSAQKNPTAFYLCASSSLKGGSQPQHFGDGTRLSIL.